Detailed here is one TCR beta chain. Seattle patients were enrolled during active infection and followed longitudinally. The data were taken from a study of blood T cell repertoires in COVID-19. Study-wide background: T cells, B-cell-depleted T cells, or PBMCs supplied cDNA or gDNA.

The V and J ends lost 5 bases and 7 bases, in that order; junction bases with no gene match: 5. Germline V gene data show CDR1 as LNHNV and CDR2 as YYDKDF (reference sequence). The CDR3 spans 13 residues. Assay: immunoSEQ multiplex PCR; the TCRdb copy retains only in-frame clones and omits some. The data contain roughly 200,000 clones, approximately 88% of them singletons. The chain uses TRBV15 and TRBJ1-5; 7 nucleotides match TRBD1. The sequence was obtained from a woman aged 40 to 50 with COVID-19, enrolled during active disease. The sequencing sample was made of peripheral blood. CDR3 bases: TGTGCCACCAGCCCCAGGGGGTTGCAGCCCCAGCATTTT. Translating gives CATSPRGLQPQHF. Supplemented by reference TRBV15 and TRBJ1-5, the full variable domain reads DAMVIQNPRYQVTQFGKPVTLSCSQTLNHNVMYWYQQKSSQAPKLLFHYYDKDFNNEADTPDNFQSRRPNTSFCFLDIRSPGLGDTAMYLCATSPRGLQPQHFGDGTRLSIL.